The clone carrying this T cell receptor (beta chain) has more than one count but fewer than ten. Its antigen remains unidentified. Clones were read by immunoSEQ multiplex PCR, and TCRdb kept only the in-frame ones, dropping some. The sample contains some 87,000 clones, about four fifths of which appear only once. The data derive from a study of radiotherapy plus CTLA-4 blockade in lung cancer. General study points: Expansion in blood of tumor-derived TCR clones was seen after radiotherapy plus ipilimumab. The best prediction of response reportedly came from early blood T cell clone dynamics, with interferon-beta.

The CDR3 covers 15 residues. Germline V CDR1 and CDR2: LNHDA, SQIVND (reference sequence). The ends were cut back, 3 bases at V and 0 bases at J, with 9 bases in the middle. This rearrangement joins TRBV19 to TRBJ1-3; D is ambiguous. Sequences were derived from peripheral blood, sampled from a patient treated with radiotherapy plus ipilimumab. The sequence derives from a human donor with non-small cell lung cancer that progressed on radiotherapy plus ipilimumab. CDR3 sequence: CASSILVSSGNTIYF. The CDR3 bases are TGTGCCAGTAGTATCTTGGTCAGCTCTGGAAACACCATATATTTT.